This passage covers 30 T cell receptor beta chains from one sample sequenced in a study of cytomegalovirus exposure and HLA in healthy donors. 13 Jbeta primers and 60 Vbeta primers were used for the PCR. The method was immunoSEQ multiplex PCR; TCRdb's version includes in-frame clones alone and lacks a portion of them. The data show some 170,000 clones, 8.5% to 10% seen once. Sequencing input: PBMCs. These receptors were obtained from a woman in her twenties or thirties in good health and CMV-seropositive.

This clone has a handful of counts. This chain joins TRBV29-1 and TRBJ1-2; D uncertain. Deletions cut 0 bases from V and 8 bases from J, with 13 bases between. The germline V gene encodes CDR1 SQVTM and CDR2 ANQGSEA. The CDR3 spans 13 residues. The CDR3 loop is CSVEEVAREGYTF. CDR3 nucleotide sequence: TGCAGCGTTGAAGAAGTGGCCCGGGAGGGCTACACCTTC.

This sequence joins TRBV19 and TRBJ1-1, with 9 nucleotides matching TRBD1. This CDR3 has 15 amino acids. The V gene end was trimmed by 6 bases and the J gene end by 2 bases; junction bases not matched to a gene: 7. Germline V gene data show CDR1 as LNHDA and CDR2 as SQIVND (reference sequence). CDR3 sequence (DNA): TGTGCCAGTAGAGGAGACAGGGGGAGCAACACTGAAGCTTTCTTT. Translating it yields CASRGDRGSNTEAFF. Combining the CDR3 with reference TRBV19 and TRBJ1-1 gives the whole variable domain DGGITQSPKYLFRKEGQNVTLSCEQNLNHDAMYWYRQDPGQGLRLIYYSQIVNDFQKGDIAEGYSVSREKKESFPLTVTSAQKNPTAFYLCASRGDRGSNTEAFFGQGTRLTVV.

CDR3 amino acids: CASSSGWGDEQYF. The CDR3 DNA sequence: TGTGCCAGCTCCTCAGGATGGGGCGACGAGCAGTACTTC. The chain employs TRBV18 and TRBJ2-7; perhaps TRBD1 as D (5 bases). This CDR3 has 13 amino acids. Germline lookup yields CDR1 KGHSH and CDR2 LQKENI. Trimming removed 6 bases at V and 5 bases at J, with 14 bases between. Full variable domain (missing parts from reference TRBV18 and TRBJ2-7): NAGVMQNPRHLVRRRGQEARLRCSPMKGHSHVYWYRQLPEEGLKFMVYLQKENIIDESGMPKERFSAEFPKEGPSILRIQQVVRGDSAAYFCASSSGWGDEQYFGPGTRLTVT.

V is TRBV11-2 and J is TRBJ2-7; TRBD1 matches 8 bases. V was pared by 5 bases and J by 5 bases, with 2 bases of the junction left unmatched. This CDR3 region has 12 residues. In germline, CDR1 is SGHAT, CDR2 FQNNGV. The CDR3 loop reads CASSPTGDEQYF. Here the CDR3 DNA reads TGTGCCAGCAGCCCGACAGGGGACGAGCAGTACTTC. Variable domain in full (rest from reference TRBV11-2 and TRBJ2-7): EAGVAQSPRYKIIEKRQSVAFWCNPISGHATLYWYQQILGQGPKLLIQFQNNGVVDDSQLPKDRFSAERLKGVDSTLKIQPAKLEDSAVYLCASSPTGDEQYFGPGTRLTVT.

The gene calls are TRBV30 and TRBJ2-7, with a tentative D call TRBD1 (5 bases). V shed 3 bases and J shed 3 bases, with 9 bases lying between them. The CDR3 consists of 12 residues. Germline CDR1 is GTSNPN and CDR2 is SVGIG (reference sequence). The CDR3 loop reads CAWSPRGYEQYF. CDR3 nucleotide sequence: TGTGCCTGGAGCCCTAGGGGCTACGAGCAGTACTTC.

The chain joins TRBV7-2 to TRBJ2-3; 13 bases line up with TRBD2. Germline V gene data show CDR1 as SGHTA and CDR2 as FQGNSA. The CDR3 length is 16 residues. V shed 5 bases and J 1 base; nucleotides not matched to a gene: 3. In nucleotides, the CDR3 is TGTGCCAGCAGCCGCGGACTAGCGGGAGGCACAGATACGCAGTATTTT. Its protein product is CASSRGLAGGTDTQYF.

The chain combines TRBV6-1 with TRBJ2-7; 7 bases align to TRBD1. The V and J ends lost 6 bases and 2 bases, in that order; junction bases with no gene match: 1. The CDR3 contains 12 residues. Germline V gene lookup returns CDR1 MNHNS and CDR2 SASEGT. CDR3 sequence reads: CASRGQTYEQYF. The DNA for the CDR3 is TGTGCCAGCAGGGGACAGACCTACGAGCAGTACTTC.

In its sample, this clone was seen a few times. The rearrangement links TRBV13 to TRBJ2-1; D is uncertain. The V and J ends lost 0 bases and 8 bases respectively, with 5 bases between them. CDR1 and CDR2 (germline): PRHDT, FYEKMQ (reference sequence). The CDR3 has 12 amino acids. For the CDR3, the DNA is TGTGCCAGCAGCTTAGGTCGCGATGAGCAGTTCTTC. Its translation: CASSLGRDEQFF.

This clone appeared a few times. CDR3 residues: CASSVDMRGDSYEQYF. CDR3 DNA: TGTGCCAGCAGCGTAGATATGCGGGGGGACTCCTACGAGCAGTACTTC. The chain couples TRBV9 to TRBJ2-7; 8 positions agree with TRBD2. Germline CDR1 and CDR2: SGDLS and YYNGEE. V lost 0 bases and J lost 0; bases outside the gene matches: 5. CDR3 size: 16 residues.

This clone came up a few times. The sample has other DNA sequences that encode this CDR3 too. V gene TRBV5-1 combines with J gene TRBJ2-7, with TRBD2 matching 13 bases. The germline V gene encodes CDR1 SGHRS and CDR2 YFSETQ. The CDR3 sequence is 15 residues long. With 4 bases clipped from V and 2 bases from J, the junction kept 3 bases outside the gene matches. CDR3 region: CASSLGTSGTYEQYF. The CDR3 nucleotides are TGCGCCAGCAGCCTTGGGACTAGCGGGACCTACGAGCAGTACTTC.

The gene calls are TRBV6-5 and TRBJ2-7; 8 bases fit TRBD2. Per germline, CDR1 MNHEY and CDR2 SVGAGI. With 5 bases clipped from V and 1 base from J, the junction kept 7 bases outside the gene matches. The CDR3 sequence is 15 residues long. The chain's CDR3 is CASSQSGSRSYEQYF. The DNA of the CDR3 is TGTGCCAGCAGTCAAAGCGGGAGTAGGTCCTACGAGCAGTACTTC.

CDR3 loop: CASSFRDTSGNTIYF. CDR3 nucleotides: TGTGCCAGCTCATTCCGGGACACCTCTGGAAACACCATATATTTT. The chain has TRBV18 and TRBJ1-3; D might be TRBD1 (6 bases). This CDR3 comprises 15 residues. V gave up 5 bases and J gave up 0 bases, with 11 bases separating them. The germline V gene has CDR1 KGHSH and CDR2 LQKENI. Combining the CDR3 with reference TRBV18 and TRBJ1-3 gives the whole variable domain NAGVMQNPRHLVRRRGQEARLRCSPMKGHSHVYWYRQLPEEGLKFMVYLQKENIIDESGMPKERFSAEFPKEGPSILRIQQVVRGDSAAYFCASSFRDTSGNTIYFGEGSWLTVV.

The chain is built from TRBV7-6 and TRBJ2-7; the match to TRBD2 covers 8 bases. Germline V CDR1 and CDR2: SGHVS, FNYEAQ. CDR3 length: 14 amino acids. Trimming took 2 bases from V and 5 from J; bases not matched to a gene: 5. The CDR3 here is CASSLRREGNEQYF. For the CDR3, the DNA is TGTGCCAGCAGCTTAAGACGGGAGGGGAACGAGCAGTACTTC.

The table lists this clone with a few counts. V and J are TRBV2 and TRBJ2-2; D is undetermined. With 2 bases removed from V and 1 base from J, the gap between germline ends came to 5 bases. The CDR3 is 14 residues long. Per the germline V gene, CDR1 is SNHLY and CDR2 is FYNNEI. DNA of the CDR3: TGTGCCAGCAGTGAACAGTGGAACACCGGGGAGCTGTTTTTT. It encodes CASSEQWNTGELFF.

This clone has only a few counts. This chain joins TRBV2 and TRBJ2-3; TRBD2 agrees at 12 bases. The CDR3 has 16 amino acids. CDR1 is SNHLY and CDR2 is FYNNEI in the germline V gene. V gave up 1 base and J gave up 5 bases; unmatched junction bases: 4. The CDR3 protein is CASSEGASGRGDTQYF. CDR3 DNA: TGTGCCAGCAGTGAAGGGGCTAGCGGGAGGGGAGATACGCAGTATTTT.

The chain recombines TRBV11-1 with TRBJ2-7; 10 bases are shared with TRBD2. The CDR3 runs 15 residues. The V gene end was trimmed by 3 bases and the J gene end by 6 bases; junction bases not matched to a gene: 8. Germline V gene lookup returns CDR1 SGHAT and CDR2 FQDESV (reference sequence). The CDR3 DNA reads TGTGCCAGCAGCTTTTCTAGCGGGAGTTACGTCGAGCAGTACTTC. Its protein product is CASSFSSGSYVEQYF.

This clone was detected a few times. The CDR3: CASSHSGILNTEAFF. In DNA, the CDR3 is TGTGCCAGCAGCCATAGCGGGATTCTGAACACTGAAGCTTTCTTT. This sequence joins TRBV13 and TRBJ1-1; D is ambiguous. This CDR3 region has 15 residues. The V end lost 5 bases, the J end lost 0 bases, and 13 bases lay between the germline ends. CDR1 and CDR2 (germline): PRHDT, FYEKMQ (reference sequence).

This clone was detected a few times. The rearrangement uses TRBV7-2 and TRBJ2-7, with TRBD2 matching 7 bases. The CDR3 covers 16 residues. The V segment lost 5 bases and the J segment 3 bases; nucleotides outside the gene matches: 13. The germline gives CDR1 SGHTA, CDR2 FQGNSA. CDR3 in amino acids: CASSRGIRGEGYEQYF. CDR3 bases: TGTGCCAGCAGCCGCGGGATCCGGGGGGAGGGCTACGAGCAGTACTTC.

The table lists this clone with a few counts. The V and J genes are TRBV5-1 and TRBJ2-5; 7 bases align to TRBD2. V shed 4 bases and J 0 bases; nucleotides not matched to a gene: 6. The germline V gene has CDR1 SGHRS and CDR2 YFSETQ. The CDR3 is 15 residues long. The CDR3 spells CASSGGSADQETQYF. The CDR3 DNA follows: TGCGCCAGCAGCGGCGGGAGCGCGGACCAAGAGACCCAGTACTTC. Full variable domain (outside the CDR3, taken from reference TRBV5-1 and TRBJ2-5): KAGVTQTPRYLIKTRGQQVTLSCSPISGHRSVSWYQQTPGQGLQFLFEYFSETQRNKGNFPGRFSGRQFSNSRSEMNVSTLELGDSALYLCASSGGSADQETQYFGPGTRLLVL.

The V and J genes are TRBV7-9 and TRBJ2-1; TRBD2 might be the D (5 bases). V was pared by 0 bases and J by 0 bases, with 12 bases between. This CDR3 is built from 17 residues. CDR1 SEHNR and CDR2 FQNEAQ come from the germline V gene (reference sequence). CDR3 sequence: CASSLAAEVYSYNEQFF. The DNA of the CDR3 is TGTGCCAGCAGCTTAGCAGCGGAGGTTTACTCCTACAATGAGCAGTTCTTC.

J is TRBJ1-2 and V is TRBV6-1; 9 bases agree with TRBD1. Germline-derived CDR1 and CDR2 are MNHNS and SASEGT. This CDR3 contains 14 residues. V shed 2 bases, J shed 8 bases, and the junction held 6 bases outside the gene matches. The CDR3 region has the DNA TGTGCCAGCAGTGAATTGGGACAGGGTTTGGGCTACACCTTC. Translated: CASSELGQGLGYTF.

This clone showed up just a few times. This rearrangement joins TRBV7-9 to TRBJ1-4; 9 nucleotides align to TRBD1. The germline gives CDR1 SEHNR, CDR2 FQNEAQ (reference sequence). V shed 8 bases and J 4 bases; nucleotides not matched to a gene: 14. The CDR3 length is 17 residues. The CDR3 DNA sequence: TGTGCCAGCGTACTGTTCCCGGGACAGGGAATTAATGAAAAACTGTTTTTT. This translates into CASVLFPGQGINEKLFF. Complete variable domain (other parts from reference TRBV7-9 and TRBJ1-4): DTGVSQNPRHKITKRGQNVTFRCDPISEHNRLYWYRQTLGQGPEFLTYFQNEAQLEKSRLLSDRFSAERPKGSFSTLEIQRTEQGDSAMYLCASVLFPGQGINEKLFFGSGTQLSVL.

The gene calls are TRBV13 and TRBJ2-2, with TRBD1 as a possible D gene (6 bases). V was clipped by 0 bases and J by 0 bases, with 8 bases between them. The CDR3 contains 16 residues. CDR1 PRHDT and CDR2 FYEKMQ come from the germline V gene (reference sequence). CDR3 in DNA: TGTGCCAGCAGCTTAGGCTCAGGGGCGAACACCGGGGAGCTGTTTTTT. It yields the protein CASSLGSGANTGELFF.

The CDR3 nucleotides read TGTGCCAGCAGTAAGGACAGGGAGTCTGGCTACACCTTC. As protein: CASSKDRESGYTF. This chain joins TRBV2 and TRBJ1-2, with 8 bases aligning to TRBD1. This CDR3 is built from 13 residues. Germline V gene lookup returns CDR1 SNHLY and CDR2 FYNNEI. V was clipped by 5 bases and J by 7 bases; unmatched bases: 6.

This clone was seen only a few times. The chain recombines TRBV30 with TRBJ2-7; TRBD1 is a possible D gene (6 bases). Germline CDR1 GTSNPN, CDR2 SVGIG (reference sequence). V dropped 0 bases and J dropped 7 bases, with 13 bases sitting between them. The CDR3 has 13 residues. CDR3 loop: CAWSVRGSFEQYF. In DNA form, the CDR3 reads TGTGCCTGGAGTGTGAGGGGGTCGTTTGAGCAGTACTTC.

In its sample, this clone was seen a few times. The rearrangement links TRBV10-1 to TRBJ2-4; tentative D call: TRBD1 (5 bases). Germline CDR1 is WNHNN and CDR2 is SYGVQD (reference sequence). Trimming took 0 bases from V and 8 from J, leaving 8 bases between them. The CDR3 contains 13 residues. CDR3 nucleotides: TGCGCCAGCAGTGAGTCCAGGGATCACATTCAGTACTTC. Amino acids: CASSESRDHIQYF.

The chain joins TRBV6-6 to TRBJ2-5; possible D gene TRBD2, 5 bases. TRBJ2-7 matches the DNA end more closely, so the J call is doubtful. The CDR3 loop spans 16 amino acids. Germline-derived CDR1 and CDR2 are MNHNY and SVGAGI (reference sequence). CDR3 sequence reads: CASRSGRAPGSYEQYF. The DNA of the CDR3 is TGTGCCAGCAGATCCGGCCGGGCACCGGGATCCTACGAGCAGTACTTC.

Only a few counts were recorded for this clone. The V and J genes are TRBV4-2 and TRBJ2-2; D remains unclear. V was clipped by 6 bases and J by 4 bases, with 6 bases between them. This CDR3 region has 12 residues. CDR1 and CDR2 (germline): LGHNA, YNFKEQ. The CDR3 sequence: CASSLGTGELFF. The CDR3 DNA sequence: TGTGCCAGCAGTCTAGGCACCGGGGAGCTGTTTTTT.

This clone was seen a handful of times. As DNA, the CDR3 is TGTGCCAGTAGTATGAGGACAGACGGAAACACCATATATTTT. As protein: CASSMRTDGNTIYF. The chain employs TRBV19 and TRBJ1-3, with D possibly matching TRBD1 (6 bases). Trimming removed 3 bases at V and 4 bases at J, with 10 bases between. The CDR3 totals 14 residues. CDR1 is LNHDA, CDR2 SQIVND, per germline (reference sequence).

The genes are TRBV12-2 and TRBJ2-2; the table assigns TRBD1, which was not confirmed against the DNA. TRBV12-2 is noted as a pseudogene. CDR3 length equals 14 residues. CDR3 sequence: CASRLGQGSGELFF. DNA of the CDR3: TGTGCAAGTCGCTTGGGACAGGGTTCCGGGGAGCTGTTTTTT.